The sequence of this T cell receptor (beta chain) was determined in a study of hypomethylating agent response in myelodysplastic syndrome. Some clones are missing from TCRdb's copy, which holds only in-frame ones; the method was immunoSEQ multiplex PCR. This table holds a few thousand clones, more than 75% found once. Worth noting for this clone: Its antigen is unidentified. An end of the junction does not agree with germline; a read error may underlie this.

Study-wide points: The cohort was small, with only 11 patients analyzed. Shared GLIPH2 clusters possibly recognizing novel MDS antigens remain unconfirmed. After hypomethylating agent treatment, diversity and clonality showed no significant change, overall or by response.

This CDR3 contains 15 residues. Germline values: CDR1 SGHAT, CDR2 FQNNGV. Sequences were derived from bone marrow, sampled before or after starting hypomethylating agent treatment for myelodysplastic syndrome (not recorded which). V and J are TRBV11-2 and TRBJ2-7, with D tentatively TRBD1 (6 bases). The TCR was taken from a human donor with myelodysplastic syndrome. CDR3 amino acids: CASSLDPRDTYEQHF. The CDR3 DNA follows: TGTGCCAGCAGCTTAGATCCCCGGGACACTTACGAGCAGCACTTC.